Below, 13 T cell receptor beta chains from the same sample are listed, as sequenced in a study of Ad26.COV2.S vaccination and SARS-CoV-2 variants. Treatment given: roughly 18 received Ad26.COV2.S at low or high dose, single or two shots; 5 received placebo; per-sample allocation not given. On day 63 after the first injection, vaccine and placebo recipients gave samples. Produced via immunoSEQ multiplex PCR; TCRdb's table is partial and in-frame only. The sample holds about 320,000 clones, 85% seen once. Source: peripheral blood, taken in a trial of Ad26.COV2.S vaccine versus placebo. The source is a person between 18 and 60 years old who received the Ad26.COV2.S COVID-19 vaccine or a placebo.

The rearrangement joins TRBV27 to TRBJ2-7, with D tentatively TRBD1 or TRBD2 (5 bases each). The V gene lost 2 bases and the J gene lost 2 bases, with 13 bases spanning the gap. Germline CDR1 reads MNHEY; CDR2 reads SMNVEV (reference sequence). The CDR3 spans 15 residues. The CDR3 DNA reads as TGTGCCAGCAGTTTAGGGGGAATCTCCACCTACGAGCAGTACTTC. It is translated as CASSLGGISTYEQYF.

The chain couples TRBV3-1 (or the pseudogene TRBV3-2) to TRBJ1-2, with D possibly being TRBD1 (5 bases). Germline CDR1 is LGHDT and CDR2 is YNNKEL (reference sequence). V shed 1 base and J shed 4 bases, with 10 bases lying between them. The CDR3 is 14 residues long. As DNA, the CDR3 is TGTGCCAGCAGCCAAGGGGGGGGAGTCTATGGCTACACCTTC. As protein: CASSQGGGVYGYTF.

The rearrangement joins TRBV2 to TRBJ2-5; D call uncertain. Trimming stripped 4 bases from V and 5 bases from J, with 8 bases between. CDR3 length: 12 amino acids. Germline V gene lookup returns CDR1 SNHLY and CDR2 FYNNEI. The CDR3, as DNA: TGTGCCAGCAGTGTCCTGACGGAGACCCAGTACTTC. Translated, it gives CASSVLTETQYF.

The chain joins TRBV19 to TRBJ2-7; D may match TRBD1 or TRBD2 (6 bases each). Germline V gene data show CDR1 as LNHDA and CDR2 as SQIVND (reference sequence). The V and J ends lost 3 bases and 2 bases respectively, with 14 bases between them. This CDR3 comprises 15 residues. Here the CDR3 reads CASSIGFGGAYEQYF. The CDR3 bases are TGTGCCAGTAGTATCGGTTTCGGGGGCGCCTACGAGCAGTACTTC. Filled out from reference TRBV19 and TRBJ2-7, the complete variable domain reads DGGITQSPKYLFRKEGQNVTLSCEQNLNHDAMYWYRQDPGQGLRLIYYSQIVNDFQKGDIAEGYSVSREKKESFPLTVTSAQKNPTAFYLCASSIGFGGAYEQYFGPGTRLTVT.

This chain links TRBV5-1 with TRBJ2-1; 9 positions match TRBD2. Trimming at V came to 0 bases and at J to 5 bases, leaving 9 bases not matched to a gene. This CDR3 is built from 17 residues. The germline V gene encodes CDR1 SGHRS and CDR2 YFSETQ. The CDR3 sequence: CASSLGISSGGDNEQFF. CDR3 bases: TGCGCCAGCAGCTTGGGGATCAGTAGCGGGGGAGACAATGAGCAGTTCTTC.

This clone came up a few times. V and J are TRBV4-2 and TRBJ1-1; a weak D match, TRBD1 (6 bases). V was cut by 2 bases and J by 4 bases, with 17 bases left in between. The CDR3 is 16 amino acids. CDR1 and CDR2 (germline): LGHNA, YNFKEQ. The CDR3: CASSQLNRSRGTEAFF. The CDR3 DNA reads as TGTGCCAGCAGCCAACTAAACCGAAGCAGGGGCACTGAAGCTTTCTTT.

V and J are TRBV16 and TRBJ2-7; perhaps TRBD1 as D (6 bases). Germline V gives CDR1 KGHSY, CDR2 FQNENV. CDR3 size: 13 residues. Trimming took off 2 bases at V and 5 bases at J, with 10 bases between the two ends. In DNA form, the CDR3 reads TGTGCCAGCAGCCAAAACAGGGCCAACGAGCAGTACTTC. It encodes CASSQNRANEQYF.

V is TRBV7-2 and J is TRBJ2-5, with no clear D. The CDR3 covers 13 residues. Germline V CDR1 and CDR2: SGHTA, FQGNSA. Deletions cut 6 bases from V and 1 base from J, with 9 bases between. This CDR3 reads CASSLGPQETQYF. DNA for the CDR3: TGTGCCAGCAGTCTCGGCCCCCAAGAGACCCAGTACTTC.

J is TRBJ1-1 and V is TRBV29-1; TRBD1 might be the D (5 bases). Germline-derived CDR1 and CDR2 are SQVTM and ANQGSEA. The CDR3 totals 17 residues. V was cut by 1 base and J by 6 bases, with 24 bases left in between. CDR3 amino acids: CSVEGVGADGIFAEAFF. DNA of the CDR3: TGCAGCGTTGAAGGTGTAGGGGCCGATGGGATATTTGCTGAAGCTTTCTTT.

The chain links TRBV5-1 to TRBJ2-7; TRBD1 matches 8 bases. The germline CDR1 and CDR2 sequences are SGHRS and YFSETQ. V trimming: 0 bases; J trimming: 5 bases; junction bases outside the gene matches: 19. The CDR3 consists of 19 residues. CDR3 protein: CASSLEGRWGPQGAHEQYF. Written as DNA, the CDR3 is TGCGCCAGCAGCTTGGAGGGGAGGTGGGGACCCCAGGGGGCCCACGAGCAGTACTTC.

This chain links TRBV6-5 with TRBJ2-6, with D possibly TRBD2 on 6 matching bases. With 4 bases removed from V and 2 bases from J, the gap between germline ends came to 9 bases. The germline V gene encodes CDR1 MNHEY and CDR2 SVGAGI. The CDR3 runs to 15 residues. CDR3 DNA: TGTGCCAGCAGTTCGGGGGAAGCTGGGGCCAACGTCCTGACTTTC. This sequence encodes CASSSGEAGANVLTF.

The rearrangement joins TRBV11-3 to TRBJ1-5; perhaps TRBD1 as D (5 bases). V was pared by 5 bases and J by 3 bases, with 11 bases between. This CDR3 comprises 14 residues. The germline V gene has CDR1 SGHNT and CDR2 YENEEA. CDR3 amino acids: CASSARGPNQPQHF. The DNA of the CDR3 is TGTGCCAGCAGCGCGAGGGGACCCAATCAGCCCCAGCATTTT.

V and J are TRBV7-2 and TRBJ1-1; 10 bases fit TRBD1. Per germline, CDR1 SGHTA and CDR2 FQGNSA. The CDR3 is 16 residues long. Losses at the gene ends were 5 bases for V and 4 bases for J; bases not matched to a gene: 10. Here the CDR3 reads CASSHRQGASSTEAFF. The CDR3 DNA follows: TGTGCCAGCAGCCACAGACAGGGGGCTTCGAGCACTGAAGCTTTCTTT.